The rows below give T cell receptor beta chains drawn from one sample of a study. TCRdb re-derived calls from the 5' RACE reads in MiXCR, one entry per CDR3 protein. The table includes roughly 45,000 distinct CDR3 sequences, about a fifth detected once. Sequencing was done on a sample of Tregs sorted from a lymph node. These receptor sequences come from a female donor with breast cancer. Both conserved end residues are trimmed from each CDR3.

v_call,j_call,cdr3_aa
TRBV6-6,TRBJ2-3,ASGYGEGRGTDTQY
TRBV7-3,TRBJ2-7,ASSPRDRAYEQY
TRBV4-1,TRBJ1-4,AGSQDWTDNEKLF
TRBV6-5,TRBJ1-1,ASSYMGATEAS
TRBV20-1,TRBJ2-5,SARGASGTETQY
TRBV6-5,TRBJ1-1,ASSYGAQDTEAF
TRBV7-9,TRBJ1-6,ASRYGAANNSPLH
TRBV20-1,TRBJ2-1,SASQLPSDEQF
TRBV12-3/TRBV12-4,TRBJ2-2,ASSFGTTGELF
TRBV5-6,TRBJ1-2,ASSSQGTGGHYGYT